What follows describes a single TCR beta chain. Its antigen remains unknown. This sample is part of a study of a mutant IDH1 vaccine in newly diagnosed glioma. Looking at the study overall: Beforehand, treatment had been radiotherapy, temozolomide, or both; the majority received both. Study-wide results and caveats: Pseudoprogression appeared unlinked to shifts in leading peripheral T cell clonotypes.

Noted time point: week 11, during vaccination. Topical imiquimod accompanied each vaccine dose, which consisted of 300 ug of mutant IDH1 20-mer peptide. Clones were read by immunoSEQ multiplex PCR, and TCRdb kept only the in-frame ones, dropping some. The top ten hold approximately 2% of the sample, which has about 62,000 clones, about nine tenths seen once. Sequencing was performed on PBMCs, taken from a glioma patient whose treatment included an IDH1 peptide vaccine. This receptor was identified in a man between 40 and 49 years old with glioma.

CDR3 amino acids: CASSAFQYATNEKLFF. DNA for the CDR3: TGTGCCAGCAGCGCCTTTCAATATGCAACTAATGAAAAACTGTTTTTT. This chain connects TRBV5-6 to TRBJ1-4; D is ambiguous. Germline assignment: CDR1 SGHDT and CDR2 YYEEEE. This CDR3 region has 16 residues. The V gene lost 4 bases and the J gene lost 0 bases, with 13 bases spanning the gap.